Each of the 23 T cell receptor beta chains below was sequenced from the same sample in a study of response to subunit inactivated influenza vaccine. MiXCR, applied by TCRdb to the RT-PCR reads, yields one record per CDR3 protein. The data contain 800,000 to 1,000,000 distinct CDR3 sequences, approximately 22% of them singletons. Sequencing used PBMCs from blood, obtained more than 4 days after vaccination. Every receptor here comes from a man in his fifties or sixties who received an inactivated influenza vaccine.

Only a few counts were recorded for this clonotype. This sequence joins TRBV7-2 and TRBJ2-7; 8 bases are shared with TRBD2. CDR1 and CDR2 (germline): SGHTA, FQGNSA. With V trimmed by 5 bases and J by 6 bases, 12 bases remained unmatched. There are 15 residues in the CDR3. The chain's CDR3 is CASSPVPGGLFEQYF. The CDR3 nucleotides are TGTGCCAGCAGCCCCGTCCCGGGGGGGCTTTTCGAGCAGTACTTC.

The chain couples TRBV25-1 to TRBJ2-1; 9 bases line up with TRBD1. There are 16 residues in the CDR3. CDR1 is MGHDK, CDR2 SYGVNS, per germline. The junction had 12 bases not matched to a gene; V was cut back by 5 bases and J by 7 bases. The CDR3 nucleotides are TGTGCCAGCAGTAAGCACGGGACAGGGCCGTTTAATGAGCAGTTCTTC. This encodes CASSKHGTGPFNEQFF.

In DNA form, the CDR3 reads TGTGCCAGTAACCGGGGGCCGAACACTGAAGCTTTCTTT. This codes for CASNRGPNTEAFF. This chain connects TRBV19 to TRBJ1-1; the D gene is possibly TRBD1 (6 bases). The length of the CDR3 is 13 residues. V lost 7 bases and J 1 base, leaving 10 bases between the germline ends. Germline V gene sequence: CDR1 LNHDA, CDR2 SQIVND (reference sequence). The variable domain in full, with the rest retrieved from reference TRBV19 and TRBJ1-1, is DGGITQSPKYLFRKEGQNVTLSCEQNLNHDAMYWYRQDPGQGLRLIYYSQIVNDFQKGDIAEGYSVSREKKESFPLTVTSAQKNPTAFYLCASNRGPNTEAFFGQGTRLTVV.

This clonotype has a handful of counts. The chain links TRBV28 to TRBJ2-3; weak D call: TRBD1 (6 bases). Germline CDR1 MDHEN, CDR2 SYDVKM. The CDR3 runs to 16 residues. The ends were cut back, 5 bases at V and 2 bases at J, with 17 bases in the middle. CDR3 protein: CASSLMKTGPTDTQYF. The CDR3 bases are TGTGCCAGCAGTCTAATGAAGACAGGCCCCACAGATACGCAGTATTTT.

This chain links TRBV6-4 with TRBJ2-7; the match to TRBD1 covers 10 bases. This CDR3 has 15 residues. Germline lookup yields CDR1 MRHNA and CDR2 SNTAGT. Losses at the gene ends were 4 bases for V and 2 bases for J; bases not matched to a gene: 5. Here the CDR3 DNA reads TGTGCCAGCAGTGTGCCGGGACAGGGGACCTACGAGCAGTACTTC. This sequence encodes CASSVPGQGTYEQYF.

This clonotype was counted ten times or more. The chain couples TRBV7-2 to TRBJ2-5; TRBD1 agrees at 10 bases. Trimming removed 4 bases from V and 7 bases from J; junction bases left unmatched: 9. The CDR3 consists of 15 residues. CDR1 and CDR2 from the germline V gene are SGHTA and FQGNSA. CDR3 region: CASSYPGQGTRTQYF. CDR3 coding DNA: TGTGCCAGCAGCTATCCGGGACAGGGGACTAGGACCCAGTACTTC.

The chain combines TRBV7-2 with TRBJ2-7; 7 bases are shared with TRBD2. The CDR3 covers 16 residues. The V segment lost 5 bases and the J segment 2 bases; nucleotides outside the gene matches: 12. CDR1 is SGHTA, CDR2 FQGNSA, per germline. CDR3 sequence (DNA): TGTGCCAGCAGCCCCTCTCGTGGGGGGGTAACCTACGAGCAGTACTTC. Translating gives CASSPSRGGVTYEQYF.

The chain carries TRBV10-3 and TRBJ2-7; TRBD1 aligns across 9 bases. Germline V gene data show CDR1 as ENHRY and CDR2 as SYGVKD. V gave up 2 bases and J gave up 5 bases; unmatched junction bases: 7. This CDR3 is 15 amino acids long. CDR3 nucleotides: TGTGCCATCAGTGAGGGGGGGACAGGGTCCCACGAGCAGTACTTC. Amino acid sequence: CAISEGGTGSHEQYF.

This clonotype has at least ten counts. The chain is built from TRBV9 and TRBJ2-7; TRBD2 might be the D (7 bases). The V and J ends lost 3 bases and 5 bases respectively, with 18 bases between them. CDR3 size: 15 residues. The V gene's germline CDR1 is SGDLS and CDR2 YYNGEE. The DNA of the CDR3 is TGTGCCAGCAGCGCGGGGGGCGGGAGAGGGAACGAGCAGTACTTC. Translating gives CASSAGGGRGNEQYF.

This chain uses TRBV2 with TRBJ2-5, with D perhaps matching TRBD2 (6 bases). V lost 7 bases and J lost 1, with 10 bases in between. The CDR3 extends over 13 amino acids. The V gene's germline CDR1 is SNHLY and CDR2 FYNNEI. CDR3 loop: CASTRLVQETQYF. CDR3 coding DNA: TGTGCCAGCACCCGACTAGTCCAAGAGACCCAGTACTTC.

In DNA, the CDR3 is TGTGCCAGCAGCCCCAATAGGGGTGAGCAGTTCTTC. As protein: CASSPNRGEQFF. V and J are TRBV7-9 and TRBJ2-1; tentatively, D is TRBD1 (5 bases). V dropped 5 bases and J dropped 9 bases, with 11 bases sitting between them. Germline V gene data show CDR1 as SEHNR and CDR2 as FQNEAQ (reference sequence). The CDR3 is 12 residues long.

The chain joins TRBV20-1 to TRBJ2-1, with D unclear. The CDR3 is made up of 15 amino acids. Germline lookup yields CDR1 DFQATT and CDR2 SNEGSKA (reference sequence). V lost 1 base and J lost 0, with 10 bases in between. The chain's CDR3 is CSARGLTSSYNEQFF. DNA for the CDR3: TGCAGTGCTAGAGGGCTGACGAGCTCCTACAATGAGCAGTTCTTC.

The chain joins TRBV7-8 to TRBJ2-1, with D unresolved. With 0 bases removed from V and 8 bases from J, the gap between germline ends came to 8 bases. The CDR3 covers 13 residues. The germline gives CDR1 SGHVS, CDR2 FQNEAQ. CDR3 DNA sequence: TGTGCCAGCAGCTTAGCCCAGAGCGATGAGCAGTTCTTC. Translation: CASSLAQSDEQFF. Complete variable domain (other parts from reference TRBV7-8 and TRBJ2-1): GAGVSQSPRYKVAKRGQDVALRCDPISGHVSLFWYQQALGQGPEFLTYFQNEAQLDKSGLPSDRFFAERPEGSVSTLKIQRTQQEDSAVYLCASSLAQSDEQFFGPGTRLTVL.

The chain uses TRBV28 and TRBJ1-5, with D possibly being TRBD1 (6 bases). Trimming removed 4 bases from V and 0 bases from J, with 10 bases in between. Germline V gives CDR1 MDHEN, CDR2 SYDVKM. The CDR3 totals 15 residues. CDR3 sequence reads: CASSSGVRSNQPQHF. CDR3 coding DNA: TGTGCCAGCAGTTCAGGGGTTCGTAGCAATCAGCCCCAGCATTTT.

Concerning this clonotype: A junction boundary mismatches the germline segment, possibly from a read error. This CDR3 is CASSVRYRGTEAFF. The CDR3 DNA reads TGTGCCAGCAGCGTAAGATACAGGGGAACTGAAGCCTTCTTT. The rearrangement uses TRBV7-2 and TRBJ1-1; 7 nucleotides align to TRBD1. The CDR3 runs 14 residues. The germline V gene has CDR1 SGHTA and CDR2 FQGNSA.

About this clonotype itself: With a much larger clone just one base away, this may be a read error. The CDR3 DNA reads as TGCAGTGCTACAGATCCGGTGTCCTACGAGCAGTACTTC. Protein sequence: CSATDPVSYEQYF. This sequence joins TRBV20-1 and TRBJ2-7; D ambiguous. V was trimmed by 4 bases and J by 1 base, leaving 11 bases between them. Germline CDR1 and CDR2: DFQATT and SNEGSKA (reference sequence). This CDR3 is 13 amino acids long.

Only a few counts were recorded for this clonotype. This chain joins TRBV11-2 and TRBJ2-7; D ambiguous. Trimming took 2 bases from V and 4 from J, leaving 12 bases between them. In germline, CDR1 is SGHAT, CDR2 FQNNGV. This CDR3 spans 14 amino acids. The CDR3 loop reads CASSLIRRRYEQYF. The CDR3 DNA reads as TGTGCCAGCAGCTTAATTCGGCGGAGATACGAGCAGTACTTC.

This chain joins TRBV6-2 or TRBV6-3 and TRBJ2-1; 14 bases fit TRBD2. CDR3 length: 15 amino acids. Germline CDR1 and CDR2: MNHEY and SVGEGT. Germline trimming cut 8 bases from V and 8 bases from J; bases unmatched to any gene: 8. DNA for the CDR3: TGTGCCAGCTGGGCGACTAGCGGGAGGGCCGATGAGCAGTTCTTC. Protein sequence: CASWATSGRADEQFF.

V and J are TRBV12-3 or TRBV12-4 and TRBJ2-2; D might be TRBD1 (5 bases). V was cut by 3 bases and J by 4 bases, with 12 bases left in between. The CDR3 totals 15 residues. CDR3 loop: CASSLQGMGTGELFF. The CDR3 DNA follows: TGTGCCAGCAGTTTGCAGGGAATGGGCACCGGGGAGCTGTTTTTT.

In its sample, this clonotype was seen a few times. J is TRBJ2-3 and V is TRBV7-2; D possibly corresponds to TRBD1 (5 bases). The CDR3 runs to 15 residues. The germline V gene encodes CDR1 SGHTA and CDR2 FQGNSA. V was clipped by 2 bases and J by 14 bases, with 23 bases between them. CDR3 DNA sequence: TGTGCCAGCAGCTTATATGGCGACAGTTATACGCAGTGGTATTTT. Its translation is CASSLYGDSYTQWYF.

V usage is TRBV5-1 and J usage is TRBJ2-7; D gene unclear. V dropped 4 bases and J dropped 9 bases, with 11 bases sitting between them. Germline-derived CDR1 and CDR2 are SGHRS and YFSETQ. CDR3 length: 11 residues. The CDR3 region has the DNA TGCGCCAGCAGCGTGGAGCGCCGGCAGTACTTC. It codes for CASSVERRQYF.

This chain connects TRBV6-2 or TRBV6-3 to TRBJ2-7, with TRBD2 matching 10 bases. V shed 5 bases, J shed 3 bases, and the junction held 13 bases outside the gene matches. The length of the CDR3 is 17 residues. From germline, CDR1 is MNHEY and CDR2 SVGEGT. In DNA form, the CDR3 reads TGTGCCAGCAGTCCCGCTTCGTGGACTAGCGGAGTCTACGAGCAGTACTTC. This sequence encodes CASSPASWTSGVYEQYF.

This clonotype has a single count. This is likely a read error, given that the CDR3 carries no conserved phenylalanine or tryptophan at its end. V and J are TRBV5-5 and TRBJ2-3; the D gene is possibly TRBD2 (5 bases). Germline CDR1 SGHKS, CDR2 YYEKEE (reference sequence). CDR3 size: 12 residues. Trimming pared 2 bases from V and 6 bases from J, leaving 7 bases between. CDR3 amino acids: CASSFPGDTQYL. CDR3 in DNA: TGTGCCAGCAGCTTTCCGGGGGATACGCAGTATCTT.